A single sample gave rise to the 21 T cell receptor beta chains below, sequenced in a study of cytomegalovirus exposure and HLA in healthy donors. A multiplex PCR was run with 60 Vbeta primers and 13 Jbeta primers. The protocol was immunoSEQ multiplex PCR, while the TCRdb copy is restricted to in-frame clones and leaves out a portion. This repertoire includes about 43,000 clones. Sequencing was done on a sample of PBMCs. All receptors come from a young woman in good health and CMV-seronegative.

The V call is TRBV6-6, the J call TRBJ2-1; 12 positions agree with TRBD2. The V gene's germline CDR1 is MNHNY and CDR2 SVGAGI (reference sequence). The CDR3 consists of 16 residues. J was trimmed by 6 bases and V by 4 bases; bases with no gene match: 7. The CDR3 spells CASSSGTSGYLNEQFF. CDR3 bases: TGTGCCAGCAGTTCTGGGACTAGCGGGTATCTCAATGAGCAGTTCTTC.

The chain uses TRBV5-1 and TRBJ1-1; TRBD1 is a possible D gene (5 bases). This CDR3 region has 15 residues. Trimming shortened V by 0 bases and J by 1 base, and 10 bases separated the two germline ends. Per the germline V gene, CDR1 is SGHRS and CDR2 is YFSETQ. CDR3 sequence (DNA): TGCGCCAGCAGCTTGGCCCGGGACTCGAACACTGAAGCTTTCTTT. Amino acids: CASSLARDSNTEAFF.

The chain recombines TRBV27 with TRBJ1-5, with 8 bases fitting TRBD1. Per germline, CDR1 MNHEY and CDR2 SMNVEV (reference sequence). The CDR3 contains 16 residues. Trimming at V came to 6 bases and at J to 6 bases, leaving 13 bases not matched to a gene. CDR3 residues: CASRASDRVVSQPQHF. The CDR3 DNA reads TGTGCCAGCAGAGCTTCGGACAGGGTTGTTAGTCAGCCCCAGCATTTT.

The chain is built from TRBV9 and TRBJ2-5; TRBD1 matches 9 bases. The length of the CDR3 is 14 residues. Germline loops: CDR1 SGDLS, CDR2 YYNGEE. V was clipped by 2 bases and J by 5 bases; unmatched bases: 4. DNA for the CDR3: TGTGCCAGCAGCGTCGGGACAGGGAAGGAGACCCAGTACTTC. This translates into CASSVGTGKETQYF.

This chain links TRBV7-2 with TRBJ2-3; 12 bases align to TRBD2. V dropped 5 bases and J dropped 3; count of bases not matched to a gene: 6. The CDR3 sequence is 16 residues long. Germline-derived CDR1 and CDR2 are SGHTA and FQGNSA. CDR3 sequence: CASSPGLAGPTDTQYF. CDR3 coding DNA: TGTGCCAGCAGCCCCGGACTAGCGGGACCTACAGATACGCAGTATTTT.

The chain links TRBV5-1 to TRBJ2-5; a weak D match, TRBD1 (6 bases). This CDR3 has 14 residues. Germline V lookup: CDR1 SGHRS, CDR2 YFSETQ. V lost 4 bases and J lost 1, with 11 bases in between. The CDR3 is CASSPGQIQETQYF. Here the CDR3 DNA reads TGCGCCAGCAGCCCTGGACAGATCCAAGAGACCCAGTACTTC.

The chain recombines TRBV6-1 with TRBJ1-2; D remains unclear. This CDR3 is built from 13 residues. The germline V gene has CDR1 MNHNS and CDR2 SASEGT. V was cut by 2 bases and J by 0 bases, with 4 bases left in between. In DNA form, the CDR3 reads TGTGCCAGCAGTGAACAGTCTAACTATGGCTACACCTTC. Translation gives CASSEQSNYGYTF.

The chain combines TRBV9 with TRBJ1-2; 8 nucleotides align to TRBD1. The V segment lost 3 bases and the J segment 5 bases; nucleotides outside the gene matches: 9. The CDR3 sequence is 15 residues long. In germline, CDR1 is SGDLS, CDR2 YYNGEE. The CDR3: CASSAPGRGLYGYTF. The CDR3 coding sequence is TGTGCCAGCAGCGCCCCGGGCAGGGGGCTTTATGGCTACACCTTC.

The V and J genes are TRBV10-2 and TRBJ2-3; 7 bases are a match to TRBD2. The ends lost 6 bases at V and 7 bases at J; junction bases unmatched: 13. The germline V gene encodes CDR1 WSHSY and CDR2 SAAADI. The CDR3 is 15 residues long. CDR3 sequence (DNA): TGCGCCAGCAGAAGCGGAGGACTAGTGATCCATACGCAGTATTTT. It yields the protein CASRSGGLVIHTQYF.

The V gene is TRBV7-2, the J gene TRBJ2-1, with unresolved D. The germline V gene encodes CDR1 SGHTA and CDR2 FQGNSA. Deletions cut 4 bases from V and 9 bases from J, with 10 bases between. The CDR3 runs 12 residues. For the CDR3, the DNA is TGTGCCAGCAGCTCCGTTAACTCTGAGCAGTTCTTC. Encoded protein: CASSSVNSEQFF. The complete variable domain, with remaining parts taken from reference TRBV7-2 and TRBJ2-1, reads GAGVSQSPSNKVTEKGKDVELRCDPISGHTALYWYRQSLGQGLEFLIYFQGNSAPDKSGLPSDRFSAERTGGSVSTLTIQRTQQEDSAVYLCASSSVNSEQFFGPGTRLTVL.

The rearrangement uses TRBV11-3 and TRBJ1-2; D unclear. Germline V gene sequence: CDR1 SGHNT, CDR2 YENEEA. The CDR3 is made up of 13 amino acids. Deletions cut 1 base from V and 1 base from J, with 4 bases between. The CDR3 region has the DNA TGTGCCAGCAGCTTAGGCGATAACTATGGCTACACCTTC. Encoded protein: CASSLGDNYGYTF.

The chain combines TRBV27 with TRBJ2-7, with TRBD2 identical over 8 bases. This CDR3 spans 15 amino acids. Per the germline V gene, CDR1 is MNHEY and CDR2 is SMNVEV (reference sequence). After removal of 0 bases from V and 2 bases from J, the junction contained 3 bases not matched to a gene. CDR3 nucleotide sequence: TGTGCCAGCAGTTTATCACTAGCGGAAACCTACGAGCAGTACTTC. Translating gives CASSLSLAETYEQYF.

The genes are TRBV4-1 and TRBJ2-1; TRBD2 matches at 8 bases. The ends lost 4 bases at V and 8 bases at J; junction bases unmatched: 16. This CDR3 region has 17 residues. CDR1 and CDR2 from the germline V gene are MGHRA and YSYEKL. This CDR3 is CASSRPGGSGMMDEQFF. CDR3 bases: TGCGCCAGCAGCCGGCCGGGGGGTAGCGGGATGATGGATGAGCAGTTCTTC.

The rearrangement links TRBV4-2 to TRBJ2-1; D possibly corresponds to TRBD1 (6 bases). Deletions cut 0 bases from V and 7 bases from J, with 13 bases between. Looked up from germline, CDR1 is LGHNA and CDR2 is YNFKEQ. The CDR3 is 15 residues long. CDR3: CASSQETGQSNEQFF. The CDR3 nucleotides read TGTGCCAGCAGCCAAGAAACAGGACAGTCGAATGAGCAGTTCTTC.

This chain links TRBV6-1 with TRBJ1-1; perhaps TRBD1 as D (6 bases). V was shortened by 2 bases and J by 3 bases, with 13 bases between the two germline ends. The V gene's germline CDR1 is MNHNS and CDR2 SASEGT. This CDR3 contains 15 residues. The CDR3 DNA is TGTGCCAGCAGTGAATATGGGCCAGGGGACACTGAAGCTTTCTTT. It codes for CASSEYGPGDTEAFF.

Here the CDR3 DNA reads TGTGCCAGCAGTTACTCCACGGTAGCGGGAGCCAACGAGCAGTACTTC. This translates into CASSYSTVAGANEQYF. The V gene is TRBV6-5, the J gene TRBJ2-7, with TRBD2 identical over 9 bases. CDR1 is MNHEY and CDR2 is SVGAGI in the germline V gene. The CDR3 contains 16 residues. V gave up 0 bases and J gave up 5 bases; unmatched junction bases: 8.

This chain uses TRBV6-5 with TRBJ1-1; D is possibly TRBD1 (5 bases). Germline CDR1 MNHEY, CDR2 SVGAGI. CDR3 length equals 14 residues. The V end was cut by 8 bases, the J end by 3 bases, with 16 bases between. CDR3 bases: TGTGCCAGCGGAAAAGACAGCGTGGACACTGAAGCTTTCTTT. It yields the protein CASGKDSVDTEAFF.

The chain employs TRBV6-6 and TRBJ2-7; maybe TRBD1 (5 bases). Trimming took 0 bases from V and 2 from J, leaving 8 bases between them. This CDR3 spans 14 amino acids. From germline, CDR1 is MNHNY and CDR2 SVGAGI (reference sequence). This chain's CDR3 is CASSYSSGPYEQYF. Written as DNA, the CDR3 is TGTGCCAGCAGTTACTCGTCAGGGCCCTACGAGCAGTACTTC.

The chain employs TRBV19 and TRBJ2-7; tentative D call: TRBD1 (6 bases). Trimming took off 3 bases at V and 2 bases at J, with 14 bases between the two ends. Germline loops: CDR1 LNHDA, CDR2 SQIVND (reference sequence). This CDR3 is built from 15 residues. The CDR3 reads CASSIQGTHTYEQYF. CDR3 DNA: TGTGCCAGTAGTATTCAGGGGACGCATACCTACGAGCAGTACTTC.

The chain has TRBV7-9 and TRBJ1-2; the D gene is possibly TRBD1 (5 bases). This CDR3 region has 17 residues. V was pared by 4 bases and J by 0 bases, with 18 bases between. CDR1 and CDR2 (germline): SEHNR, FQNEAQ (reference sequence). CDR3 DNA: TGTGCCAGCAGCTCTAAACGACGGCAGACAGCTAACTATGGCTACACCTTC. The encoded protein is CASSSKRRQTANYGYTF. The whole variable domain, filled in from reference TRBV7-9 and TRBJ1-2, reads DTGVSQNPRHKITKRGQNVTFRCDPISEHNRLYWYRQTLGQGPEFLTYFQNEAQLEKSRLLSDRFSAERPKGSFSTLEIQRTEQGDSAMYLCASSSKRRQTANYGYTFGSGTRLTVV.

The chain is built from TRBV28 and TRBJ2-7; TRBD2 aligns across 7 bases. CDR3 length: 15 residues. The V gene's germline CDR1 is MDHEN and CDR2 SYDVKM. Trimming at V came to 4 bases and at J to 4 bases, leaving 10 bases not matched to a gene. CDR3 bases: TGTGCCAGCAGTTCCCCGTGGGAGGGGAATTACGAGCAGTACTTC. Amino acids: CASSSPWEGNYEQYF.